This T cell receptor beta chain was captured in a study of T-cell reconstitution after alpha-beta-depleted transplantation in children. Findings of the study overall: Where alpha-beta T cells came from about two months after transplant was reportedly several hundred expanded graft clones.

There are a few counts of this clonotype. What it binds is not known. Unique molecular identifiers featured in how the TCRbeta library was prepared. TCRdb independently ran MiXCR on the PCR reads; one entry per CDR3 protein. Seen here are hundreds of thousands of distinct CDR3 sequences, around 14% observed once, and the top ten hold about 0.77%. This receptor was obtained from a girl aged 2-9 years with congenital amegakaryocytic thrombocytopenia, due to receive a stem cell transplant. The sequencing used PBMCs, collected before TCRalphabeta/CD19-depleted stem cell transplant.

The CDR3 coding sequence is TGTGCCTCCTCCATAGCGGGAGGGGAGCAGTTCTTC. It translates to CASSIAGGEQFF. The chain employs TRBV12-3 or TRBV12-4 and TRBJ2-1; TRBD2 aligns across 11 bases. The V segment lost 11 bases and the J segment 10 bases; nucleotides outside the gene matches: 7. The length of the CDR3 is 12 residues.